This T cell receptor (beta chain) derives from a study of beta chain features in type 1 diabetes. Study-wide findings and caveats: The analysis here could not establish whether HLA type shapes TCRB rearrangement.

The whole isolated RNA underwent reverse transcription, so sequencing captured expressed TCRB transcripts. This table comes from immunoSEQ multiplex PCR, and its TCRdb copy is limited to in-frame clones, with some not included. The data show around 160,000 clones, roughly 53% seen once. A heparinised blood draw that averaged about 100 mL was obtained once from each donor. Sorted CD4+ subsets: naive, central memory, regulatory, stem cell-like memory (CD45RO/CCR7/CD25/CD127/CD95/CD27 panel). About this clone itself: What it recognizes is unknown.

Trimming took off 0 bases at V and 6 bases at J, with 8 bases between the two ends. The germline CDR1 and CDR2 sequences are MNHEY and SVGAGI. This CDR3 is 13 amino acids long. The gene calls are TRBV6-5 and TRBJ1-2; D is unclear. Sequencing was done on a sample of Tregs from blood. This TCR came from a man aged 18 to 30 in good health. CDR3 sequence reads: CASSYSAGHGYTF. CDR3 sequence (DNA): TGTGCCAGCAGTTACTCGGCAGGCCATGGCTACACCTTC.